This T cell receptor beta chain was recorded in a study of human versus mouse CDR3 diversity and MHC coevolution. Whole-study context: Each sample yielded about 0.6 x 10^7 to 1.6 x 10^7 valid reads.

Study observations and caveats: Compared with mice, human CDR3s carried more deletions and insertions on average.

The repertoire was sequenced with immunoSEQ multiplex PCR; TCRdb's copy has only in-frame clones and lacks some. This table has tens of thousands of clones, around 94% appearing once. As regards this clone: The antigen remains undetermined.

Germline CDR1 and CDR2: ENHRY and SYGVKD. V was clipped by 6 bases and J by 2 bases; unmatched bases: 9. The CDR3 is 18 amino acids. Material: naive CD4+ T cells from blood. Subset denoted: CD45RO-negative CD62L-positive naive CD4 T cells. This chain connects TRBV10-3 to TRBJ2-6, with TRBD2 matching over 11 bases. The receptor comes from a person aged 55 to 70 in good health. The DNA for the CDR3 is TGTGCCATCAGCCCCACACTAGCGGGAGCTCCTGGGGCCAACGTCCTGACTTTC. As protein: CAISPTLAGAPGANVLTF.